This T cell receptor (beta chain) was sequenced in a study of tumor and adjacent non-tumor tissue in lung cancer. Points from the study as a whole: Tumor tissue had significantly higher TCR diversity than normal lung.

Three rounds of nested PCR, following a modified ARM-PCR protocol, produced the TCRbeta library. TCRdb re-derived calls from the multiplex PCR reads in MiXCR, one entry per CDR3 protein. The sample consists of fewer than 120,000 distinct CDR3 sequences, under 90% of them appearing once. RNA was extracted from bulk tissue without any cell sorting. Between the trimmed V and J ends, which lost 0 bases and 7 bases, there was a span of 8 bases. The germline V gene encodes CDR1 SGHKS and CDR2 YYEKEE (reference sequence). CDR3 length equals 12 residues. This clonotype was picked up many times. Its matching antigen is unknown.

The sequenced material came from lung tumor tissue. The receptor comes from a man aged 70 or older with non-small cell lung cancer. The chain links TRBV5-5 to TRBJ2-7; TRBD2 might be the D (5 bases). The chain's CDR3 is CASSLDGGEQYF. The DNA for the CDR3 is TGTGCCAGCAGCTTGGATGGCGGGGAGCAGTACTTC.